This T cell receptor beta chain was recovered during a study of blood T cell repertoires in COVID-19 (dated by TCRdb to about 2020). Background on the whole study: Collaborator samples came from the United States, Italy and Spain and covered acute and convalescent phases of COVID-19. The prospective study material was composed of cDNA or gDNA derived from T cells, B-cell-depleted T cells, or PBMCs. Deeply sampled blood TCRbeta repertoires from subjects exposed to, actively infected with, or recovered from COVID-19 were included in the dataset. A freely available public database, intended as a resource for researchers studying the immune response to SARS-CoV-2, is where the repertoires were released. The samples were drawn from the first 160 participants of the ongoing ImmuneRACE study and from 950 to 1,500 subjects provided by 6 global collaborators. A de-identified subject ID, COVID-19 status, age in years and sex were almost always included in the sample metadata. Where available, HLA class I and class II types were obtained from metadata supplied by the sample provider rather than from assay-based typing.

TCRbeta CDR3 regions were amplified from genomic DNA by means of the immunoSEQ Assay, a bias-controlled multiplex PCR. For the original study's pipeline: Within the assay, amplification of reference gene primers was used to estimate how many nucleated cells each sample contained. Sequence reads were collapsed and filtered to measure the absolute abundance of every unique TCRbeta CDR3 rearrangement. For each sample, productive Simpson clonality was calculated by taking the square root of Simpson's diversity index across productive rearrangements. Imported from immuneACCESS, the table was reduced by TCRdb to in-frame sequences with V and J called. These copies leave out some clones; in studies compared against another copy, an unresolved V gene accounts for under half, and the cause of the remainder is not known. V, J and clone size were drawn from that table, and D and trimming were deduced from the DNA. The sample data list about 200,000 clones, and around four fifths of these were observed just once. The ten largest make up about 20% of the sample.

Concerning this clone: This clone's antigen is unknown. No base-level quality is on record; no much larger clone is a single base apart.

CDR1 and CDR2 are drawn from the germline V gene: SGHAT, FQNNGV. Cut back by 1 base and 0 bases, the V and J ends lie 6 bases apart. From the cysteine up to the phenylalanine, the CDR3 has a length of 15 residues. Only the CDR3 region is kept as DNA, spanning 45 bases read in frame from base 1. Study-level results and caveats: The quantity of clinical and demographic metadata differed by source and by participant and was supplied without curation.

Each collaborating institution followed its own protocols to collect whole blood in K2EDTA tubes. For TCRbeta analysis, collaborator samples were shipped as frozen whole blood, as isolated PBMCs, or as DNA extracted from either sample type. The sequence was collected from a human donor in a cohort sampled during active COVID-19. The chain couples TRBV11-2 to TRBJ2-2; the D gene is unclear. Sequenced input: peripheral blood. Here is the DNA: TGTGCCAGCAGCTTAGGTGGGCCGAACACCGGGGAGCTGTTTTTT. It is translated as CASSLGGPNTGELFF.